This T cell receptor beta chain was profiled in a study of cytotoxic CD8 clonotypes in ibrutinib-treated CLL. Study as a whole: Mean per-sample yields comprised 255,043 productive templates and 80,000 to 100,000 productive rearrangements.

General observations from the study: Patients had baseline clonality above age-matched healthy donors, and this clonality moved with circulating CD8+ T-cell counts. The public clonotypes identified were infrequent and showed contraction or stability on treatment.

The planned depth of sequencing spanned 1 in 200,000 to 1 in 1 million T cells. Using immunoSEQ multiplex PCR, the repertoire was profiled, and TCRdb retains in-frame clones only, with some absent. The repertoire includes approximately 67,000 clones, 80% of them detected once, and under 8.5% sits in the top ten. As to this clone: What it recognizes is unknown.

Germline assignment: CDR1 SGHRS and CDR2 YFSETQ. The V and J ends lost 6 bases and 4 bases, in that order; junction bases with no gene match: 8. The CDR3 spans 14 residues. This chain uses TRBV5-1 with TRBJ2-5, with 8 bases that match TRBD2. The receptor's source is a human donor with chronic lymphocytic leukemia. The sample here was PBMCs, taken at disease progression, from a patient treated with ibrutinib. CDR3 amino acids: CASNPAGGTETQYF. The CDR3 DNA follows: TGCGCCAGCAACCCCGCGGGAGGTACAGAGACCCAGTACTTC. Full variable domain (outside the CDR3, taken from reference TRBV5-1 and TRBJ2-5): KAGVTQTPRYLIKTRGQQVTLSCSPISGHRSVSWYQQTPGQGLQFLFEYFSETQRNKGNFPGRFSGRQFSNSRSEMNVSTLELGDSALYLCASNPAGGTETQYFGPGTRLLVL.